The 9 T cell receptor beta chains below were found in one sample sequenced in a study of T cell responses to AZD1222 COVID-19 vaccine. Profiling relied on immunoSEQ multiplex PCR, and the TCRdb table lists in-frame clones only, not all of them. The sample has some 120,000 clones; roughly 87% are singletons. The sample here was peripheral blood, taken on day 0 of AZD1222 vaccination. Every receptor here comes from an adult in good health.

The chain combines TRBV7-9 with TRBJ2-5; D is undetermined. The germline V gene encodes CDR1 SEHNR and CDR2 FQNEAQ (reference sequence). CDR3 length equals 14 residues. V lost 5 bases to trimming and J lost 9 bases, with 19 bases between them. The DNA of the CDR3 is TGTGCCAGCAGCCCAGTCTCGCTTTTTGGGGCCCAGTACTTC. Translation gives CASSPVSLFGAQYF.

The chain recombines TRBV30 with TRBJ1-6; D uncertain. Germline lookup yields CDR1 GTSNPN and CDR2 SVGIG (reference sequence). The length of the CDR3 is 13 residues. V gave up 2 bases and J gave up 8 bases, with 10 bases separating them. The CDR3 DNA reads TGTGCCTGGAGTCAGGCTCAGGATTCACCCCTCCACTTT. Encoded protein: CAWSQAQDSPLHF.

This chain uses TRBV19 with TRBJ2-7; tentative D call: TRBD2 (6 bases). The CDR3 sequence is 18 residues long. Germline CDR1 is LNHDA and CDR2 is SQIVND (reference sequence). The V gene lost 1 base and the J gene lost 3 bases, with 22 bases spanning the gap. CDR3 region: CASSIADSGPSHYYEQYF. The DNA for the CDR3 is TGTGCCAGTAGTATAGCGGATAGCGGCCCATCCCATTACTACGAGCAGTACTTC.

V usage is TRBV6-5 and J usage is TRBJ1-3; D not resolved. This CDR3 contains 13 residues. CDR1 MNHEY and CDR2 SVGAGI come from the germline V gene. Trimming pared 6 bases from V and 4 bases from J, leaving 10 bases between. CDR3 in amino acids: CASSRGAGNTIYF. In DNA, the CDR3 is TGTGCCAGCAGCCGCGGCGCCGGAAACACCATATATTTT.

V is TRBV30 and J is TRBJ2-5, with 8 bases fitting TRBD1. The V gene end was trimmed by 1 base and the J gene end by 7 bases; junction bases not matched to a gene: 2. The CDR3 length is 12 residues. Germline values: CDR1 GTSNPN, CDR2 SVGIG (reference sequence). CDR3 bases: TGTGCCTGGAGTGCCGGACAGGGGACCCAGTACTTC. This encodes CAWSAGQGTQYF.

V gene TRBV4-1 combines with J gene TRBJ1-5, with D possibly matching TRBD1 (5 bases). V was cut by 4 bases and J by 4 bases, with 14 bases left in between. The CDR3 sequence is 15 residues long. Germline values: CDR1 MGHRA, CDR2 YSYEKL. The CDR3 nucleotides are TGCGCCAGCAGCCCCTTGTCGGCAGGGAATCAGCCCCAGCATTTT. Translated: CASSPLSAGNQPQHF.

This clone has a single count. J is TRBJ1-1 and V is TRBV6-6; TRBD1 matches at 8 bases. Germline values: CDR1 MNHNY, CDR2 SVGAGI (reference sequence). The CDR3 has 16 amino acids. Germline trimming cut 5 bases from V and 0 bases from J; bases unmatched to any gene: 8. CDR3 bases: TGTGCCAGCAGTGGACAGGGTCCTAGGATGAACACTGAAGCTTTCTTT. Translating gives CASSGQGPRMNTEAFF.

The V and J genes are TRBV27 and TRBJ2-7; 10 positions agree with TRBD2. The ends lost 6 bases at V and 3 bases at J; junction bases unmatched: 5. Germline CDR1 is MNHEY and CDR2 is SMNVEV (reference sequence). CDR3 size: 14 residues. The DNA of the CDR3 is TGTGCCAGCAGCCACAGCGGGAGGGTCTACGAGCAGTACTTC. Amino acids: CASSHSGRVYEQYF.

This chain joins TRBV5-1 and TRBJ1-2; 7 positions agree with TRBD1. Trimming took 2 bases from V and 8 from J; bases not matched to a gene: 12. CDR3 length equals 15 residues. From germline, CDR1 is SGHRS and CDR2 YFSETQ. CDR3 amino acids: CASSFRQGGGKGYTF. DNA for the CDR3: TGCGCCAGCAGCTTTAGACAGGGCGGGGGTAAAGGCTACACCTTC. Filled out from reference TRBV5-1 and TRBJ1-2, the complete variable domain reads KAGVTQTPRYLIKTRGQQVTLSCSPISGHRSVSWYQQTPGQGLQFLFEYFSETQRNKGNFPGRFSGRQFSNSRSEMNVSTLELGDSALYLCASSFRQGGGKGYTFGSGTRLTVV.